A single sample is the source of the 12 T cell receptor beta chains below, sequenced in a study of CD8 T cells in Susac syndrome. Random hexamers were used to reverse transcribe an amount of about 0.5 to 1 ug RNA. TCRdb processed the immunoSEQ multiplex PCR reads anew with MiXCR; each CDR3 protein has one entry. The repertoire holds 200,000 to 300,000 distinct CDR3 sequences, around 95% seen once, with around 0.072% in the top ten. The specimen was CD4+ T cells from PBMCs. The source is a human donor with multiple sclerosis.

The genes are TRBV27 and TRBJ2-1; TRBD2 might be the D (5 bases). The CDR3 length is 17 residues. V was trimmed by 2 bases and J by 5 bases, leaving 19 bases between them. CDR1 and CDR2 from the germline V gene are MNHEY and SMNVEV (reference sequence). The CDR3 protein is CASSLRFVEGSHNEQFF. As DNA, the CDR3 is TGTGCCAGCAGTTTAAGGTTCGTCGAGGGCTCACACAATGAGCAGTTCTTC.

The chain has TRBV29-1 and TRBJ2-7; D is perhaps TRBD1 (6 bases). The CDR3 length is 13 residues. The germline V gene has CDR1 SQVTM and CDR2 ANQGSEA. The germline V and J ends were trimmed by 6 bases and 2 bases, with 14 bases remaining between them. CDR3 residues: CSVRLTGAYEQYF. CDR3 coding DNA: TGCAGCGTCAGACTGACAGGAGCCTACGAGCAGTACTTC.

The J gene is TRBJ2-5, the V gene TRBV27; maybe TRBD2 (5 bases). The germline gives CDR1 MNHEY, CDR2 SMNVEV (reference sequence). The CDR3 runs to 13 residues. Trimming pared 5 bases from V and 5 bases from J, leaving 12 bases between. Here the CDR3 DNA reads TGTGCCAGCAGTGAGGGAGACGGGGAGACCCAGTACTTC. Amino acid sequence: CASSEGDGETQYF.

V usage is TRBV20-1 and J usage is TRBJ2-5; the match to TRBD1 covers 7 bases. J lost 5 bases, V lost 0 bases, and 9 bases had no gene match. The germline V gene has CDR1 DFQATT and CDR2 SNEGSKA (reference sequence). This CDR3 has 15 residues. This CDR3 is CSARDGRQGVETQYF. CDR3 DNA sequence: TGCAGTGCTAGAGATGGCCGGCAGGGGGTGGAGACCCAGTACTTC.

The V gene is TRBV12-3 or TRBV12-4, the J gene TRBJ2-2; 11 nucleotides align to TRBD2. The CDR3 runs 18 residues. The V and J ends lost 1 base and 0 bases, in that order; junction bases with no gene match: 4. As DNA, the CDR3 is TGTGCCAGCAGTTTAGGGGTAGCGGGGGGGGCGAACACCGGGGAGCTGTTTTTT. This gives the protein CASSLGVAGGANTGELFF.

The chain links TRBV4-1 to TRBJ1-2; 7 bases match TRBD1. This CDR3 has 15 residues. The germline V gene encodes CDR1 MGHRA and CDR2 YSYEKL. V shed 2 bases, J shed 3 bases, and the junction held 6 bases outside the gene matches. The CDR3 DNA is TGCGCCAGCAGCCAAACACAGGGGCGAGACTATGGCTACACCTTC. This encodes CASSQTQGRDYGYTF.

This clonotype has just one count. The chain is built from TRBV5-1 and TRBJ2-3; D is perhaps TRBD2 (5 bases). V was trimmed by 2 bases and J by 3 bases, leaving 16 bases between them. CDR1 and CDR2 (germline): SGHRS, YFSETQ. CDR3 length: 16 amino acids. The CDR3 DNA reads TGCGCCAGCAGCTTCCGTGGCCCCTCGGGAACAGATACGCAGTATTTT. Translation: CASSFRGPSGTDTQYF.

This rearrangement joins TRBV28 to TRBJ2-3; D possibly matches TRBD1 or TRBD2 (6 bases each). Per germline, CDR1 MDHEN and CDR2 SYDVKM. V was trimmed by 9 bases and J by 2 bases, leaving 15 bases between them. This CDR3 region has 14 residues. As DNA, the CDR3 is TGTGCCAGGGGTAACCGGGGGCTCACAGATACGCAGTATTTT. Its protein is CARGNRGLTDTQYF.

The CDR3 DNA sequence: TGTGCCAGCAGCTTGAAGCGGGGGTACACAGATACGCAGTATTTT. This gives the protein CASSLKRGYTDTQYF. V is TRBV5-4 and J is TRBJ2-3, with TRBD2 matching over 8 bases. With V trimmed by 1 base and J by 2 bases, 3 bases remained unmatched. The CDR3 spans 15 residues. Per the germline V gene, CDR1 is SGHNT and CDR2 is YYREEE (reference sequence).

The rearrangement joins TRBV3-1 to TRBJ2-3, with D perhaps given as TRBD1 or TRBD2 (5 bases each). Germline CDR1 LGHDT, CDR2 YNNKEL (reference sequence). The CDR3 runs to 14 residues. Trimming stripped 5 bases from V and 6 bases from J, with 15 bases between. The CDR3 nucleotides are TGTGCCAGCAGCTCGGGACGTTGGTTGGATACGCAGTATTTT. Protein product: CASSSGRWLDTQYF.

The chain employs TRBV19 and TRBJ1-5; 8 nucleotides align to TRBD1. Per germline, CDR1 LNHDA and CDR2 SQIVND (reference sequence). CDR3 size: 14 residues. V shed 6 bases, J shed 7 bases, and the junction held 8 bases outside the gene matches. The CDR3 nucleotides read TGTGCCAGTAGCCTTGGACAGGGCGGCCAGCCCCAGCATTTT. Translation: CASSLGQGGQPQHF.

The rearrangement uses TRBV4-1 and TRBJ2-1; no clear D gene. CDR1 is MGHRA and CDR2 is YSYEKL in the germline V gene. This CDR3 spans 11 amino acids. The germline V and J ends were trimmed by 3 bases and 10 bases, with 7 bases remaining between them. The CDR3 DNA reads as TGCGCCAGCAGCCATTTTAGGGAGCAGTTCTTC. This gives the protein CASSHFREQFF.